One and the same sample provided the 11 T cell receptor beta chains below, sequenced in a study of T cells in Graves' hyperthyroidism and ophthalmopathy. Amplification of TCR beta CDR3 regions was performed using RNA transcripts as template. The TCR CDR3 was amplified in a first-round RT-PCR using the HTBI primer set. TCRdb used MiXCR to reprocess the multiplex PCR reads, holding one entry per CDR3 protein. The sample has 340,000 or so distinct CDR3 sequences, 15% to 20% seen once; the top ten hold about half. Sequences were obtained from blood. Source of these receptors: a woman in her forties or fifties with Graves' hyperthyroidism.

This chain connects TRBV20-1 to TRBJ2-1, with TRBD2 matching over 12 bases. This CDR3 is built from 17 residues. CDR1 and CDR2 from the germline V gene are DFQATT and SNEGSKA (reference sequence). The V and J ends lost 3 bases and 0 bases, in that order; junction bases with no gene match: 6. The CDR3, as DNA: TGCAGTGCTAGGGGGCTAGCGGGAGGGCCCTCCTACAATGAGCAGTTCTTC. Translation gives CSARGLAGGPSYNEQFF.

This clonotype has ten or more counts. The J gene is TRBJ2-7, the V gene TRBV2; TRBD2 might be the D (5 bases). The CDR3 totals 14 residues. Germline lookup yields CDR1 SNHLY and CDR2 FYNNEI. Deletions cut 11 bases from V and 3 bases from J, with 20 bases between. The CDR3 region has the DNA TGTGCCCTCAGAGGGTTAGCGACCTACTACGAGCAGTACTTC. It translates to CALRGLATYYEQYF.

This clonotype showed up many times. V is TRBV2 and J is TRBJ1-4; D unclear. The CDR3 has 12 residues. From germline, CDR1 is SNHLY and CDR2 FYNNEI. V lost 1 base, J lost 7 bases, and 4 bases lay in between. The DNA for the CDR3 is TGTGCCAGCAGTGAAGAAAGTGAAAAACTGTTTTTT. It translates to CASSEESEKLFF.

CDR3 sequence (DNA): TGCAGCGTTTCCTCCCAGAGAGATACCGGCTACACCTTC. Amino acids: CSVSSQRDTGYTF. V and J are TRBV29-1 and TRBJ1-2, with D unresolved. The V gene's germline CDR1 is SQVTM and CDR2 ANQGSEA. The CDR3 length is 13 residues. Between the trimmed V and J ends, which lost 5 bases and 8 bases, there was a span of 18 bases.

The chain combines TRBV6-1 with TRBJ2-1; no clear D. In germline, CDR1 is MNHNS, CDR2 SASEGT. CDR3 length: 16 amino acids. The V end lost 8 bases, the J end lost 4 bases, and 21 bases lay between the germline ends. CDR3 protein: CASSSGYDLIYNEQFF. Written as DNA, the CDR3 is TGTGCCAGCTCTTCTGGGTACGATTTAATATACAATGAGCAGTTCTTC.

This clonotype was detected many times. The V call is TRBV5-1, the J call TRBJ1-1; D remains ambiguous. Per germline, CDR1 SGHRS and CDR2 YFSETQ. CDR3 size: 12 residues. V gave up 0 bases and J gave up 8 bases, with 8 bases separating them. The CDR3 sequence is CASSLASGEAFF. The DNA for the CDR3 is TGCGCCAGCAGCTTGGCTTCCGGGGAAGCTTTCTTT.

This clonotype was counted at least ten times. The CDR3 protein is CASVLGLGGIQYF. DNA of the CDR3: TGTGCCAGCGTTCTGGGGCTCGGTGGCATTCAGTACTTC. The rearrangement uses TRBV2 and TRBJ2-4; D might be TRBD1 (5 bases). V shed 8 bases and J shed 9 bases, with 17 bases lying between them. The CDR3 sequence is 13 residues long. From germline, CDR1 is SNHLY and CDR2 FYNNEI.

This clonotype was observed a few times. The J gene is TRBJ2-1, the V gene TRBV20-1; D unresolved. The CDR3 runs 14 residues. V was cut by 5 bases and J by 6 bases, with 17 bases left in between. Germline V gene lookup returns CDR1 DFQATT and CDR2 SNEGSKA (reference sequence). The CDR3 DNA reads as TGCAGTGCTCACGGCCCAGAATCTACCAATGAGCAGTTCTTC. It translates to CSAHGPESTNEQFF.

This clonotype occurred a few times. The junction departs from the called germline gene at one end, perhaps through a read error. The chain uses TRBV20-1 and TRBJ2-1; D is perhaps TRBD1 or TRBD2 (6 bases each). Germline V gene sequence: CDR1 DFQATT, CDR2 SNEGSKA (reference sequence). CDR3 length: 13 amino acids. The CDR3, as DNA: TGCAGTGCTAGGGGGGGCTCCCACAATGAGCAGTTCTTC. Encoded protein: CSARGGSHNEQFF.

This clonotype was picked up a small number of times. V and J are TRBV10-1 and TRBJ1-1; D unresolved. V was pared by 0 bases and J by 1 base, with 6 bases between. This CDR3 spans 14 amino acids. Germline assignment: CDR1 WNHNN and CDR2 SYGVQD (reference sequence). The DNA of the CDR3 is TGCGCCAGCAGTGAGTCGTACAGGAACACTGAAGCTTTCTTT. Its protein product is CASSESYRNTEAFF.

V is TRBV9 and J is TRBJ1-1; 7 bases align to TRBD1. CDR3 length equals 13 residues. CDR1 is SGDLS and CDR2 is YYNGEE in the germline V gene. Trimming at V came to 3 bases and at J to 6 bases, leaving 5 bases not matched to a gene. CDR3 sequence reads: CASSGTGTAEAFF. The CDR3, as DNA: TGTGCCAGCAGCGGAACCGGGACAGCTGAAGCTTTCTTT.